These T cell receptor beta chains were read from a single sample in a study of cytomegalovirus exposure and HLA in healthy donors. The protocol was immunoSEQ multiplex PCR, while the TCRdb copy is restricted to in-frame clones and leaves out a portion. The sample includes under 150,000 clones, 80% to 90% of them seen just once. Source material: PBMCs. These receptors came from a woman in her twenties or thirties in good health and CMV-seronegative. CDR3s include the opening cysteine and the closing phenylalanine or tryptophan. D genes are given only for firm matches. Not all rows give a size; the values are once, few, many and, for expanded clones, a class.

J | V | D | size | CDR3 | DNA
TRBJ2-3 | TRBV5-1 | TRBD1 | . | CASSPRTGGTDTQYF | TGCGCCAGCAGCCCCCGGACAGGGGGAACAGATACGCAGTATTTT
TRBJ2-6 | TRBV7-2 | TRBD2 | . | CASSSQGREAGANVLTF | TGTGCCAGCAGCTCCCAGGGGCGGGAGGCTGGGGCCAACGTCCTGACTTTC
TRBJ2-7 | TRBV4-2 | . | . | CASSQDRGWEQYF | TGTGCCAGCAGCCAAGACAGGGGTTGGGAGCAGTACTTC
TRBJ1-2 | TRBV7-3 | . | . | CASSLIGGSRNYGYTF | TGTGCCAGCAGCTTGATAGGCGGCAGTCGTAACTATGGCTACACCTTC
TRBJ2-1 | TRBV19 | TRBD2 | once | CASSFSGSFNEQFF | TGTGCCAGTAGCTTTAGCGGGAGTTTCAATGAGCAGTTCTTC
TRBJ2-3 | TRBV4-3 | TRBD2 | few | CASSQDRAGGPTDTQYF | TGCGCCAGCAGCCAAGATAGAGCGGGGGGCCCCACAGATACGCAGTATTTT
TRBJ2-3 | TRBV19 | TRBD2 | . | CASSTGLARDTQYF | TGTGCCAGTAGTACCGGACTAGCGAGAGATACGCAGTATTTT
TRBJ2-2 | TRBV2 | TRBD1 | few | CASSGTGGRSGELFF | TGTGCCAGCAGCGGGACAGGGGGAAGATCCGGGGAGCTGTTTTTT
TRBJ2-7 | TRBV7-8 | . | . | CASIFGPSGEQYF | TGTGCCAGCATCTTCGGTCCGTCGGGTGAGCAGTACTTC
TRBJ1-1 | TRBV6-5 | . | few | CASSTEQGNTEAFF | TGTGCCAGCAGTACAGAACAAGGGAACACTGAAGCTTTCTTT
TRBJ2-5 | TRBV29-1 | . | . | CSACLDLQETQYF | TGCAGCGCTTGCCTTGACTTGCAAGAGACCCAGTACTTC
TRBJ1-2 | TRBV11-1 | . | once | CASSLRSGGTGYTF | TGTGCCAGCAGCTTACGGTCGGGGGGCACAGGCTACACCTTC
TRBJ2-7 | TRBV7-9 | . | . | CASSLAIGAFYEQYF | TGTGCCAGCAGCTTAGCGATTGGGGCCTTCTACGAGCAGTACTTC
TRBJ1-6 | TRBV11-2 | . | . | CASKGAWNSPLHF | TGTGCCAGCAAAGGGGCCTGGAATTCACCCCTCCACTTT
TRBJ2-5 | TRBV7-3 | TRBD2 | . | CASSAISERGGEETQYF | TGTGCCAGCAGCGCCATATCTGAGCGGGGGGGCGAAGAGACCCAGTACTTC
TRBJ1-5 | TRBV19 | . | . | CASKPMDTDNQPQHF | TGTGCCAGTAAACCTATGGACACAGACAATCAGCCCCAGCATTTT
TRBJ1-2 | TRBV30 | TRBD1 | . | CAWRDEHRDRGHGYTF | TGTGCCTGGAGGGACGAACACCGGGACAGGGGCCATGGCTACACCTTC
TRBJ1-2 | TRBV30 | . | . | CAWNTQGNGGGYTF | TGTGCCTGGAATACCCAGGGGAATGGAGGCGGCTACACCTTC
TRBJ1-5 | TRBV4-1 | TRBD1 | few | CASSPGTGGTLGQPQHF | TGCGCCAGCAGCCCGGGGACAGGGGGCACCCTCGGTCAGCCCCAGCATTTT
TRBJ1-2 | TRBV29-1 | . | . | CSVALHREDYGYTF | TGCAGCGTCGCACTTCACAGAGAAGACTATGGCTACACCTTC
TRBJ2-7 | TRBV18 | TRBD2 | . | CASSQGLAESYEQYF | TGTGCCAGCTCCCAGGGACTAGCGGAAAGCTACGAGCAGTACTTC
TRBJ1-2 | TRBV6-1 | TRBD1 | . | CASRRGQDYGYTF | TGTGCCAGCAGGAGGGGACAGGACTATGGCTACACCTTC
TRBJ1-2 | TRBV4-1 | TRBD1 | . | CASSPGQVYGYTF | TGCGCCAGCAGCCCCGGACAGGTTTATGGCTACACCTTC
TRBJ1-1 | TRBV30 | TRBD1 | . | CAWREQGGFMNTEAFF | TGTGCCTGGAGGGAACAAGGGGGCTTCATGAACACTGAAGCTTTCTTT
TRBJ2-2 | TRBV28 | . | . | CASSLGGSGELFF | TGTGCCAGCAGTTTAGGAGGGTCCGGGGAGCTGTTTTTT
TRBJ1-2 | TRBV19 | TRBD1 | . | CASSARDRGEDYYGYTF | TGTGCCAGTAGTGCCAGGGACAGGGGGGAAGATTACTATGGCTACACCTTC
TRBJ2-1 | TRBV7-6 | TRBD2 | . | CASSLVGGEVGKYNEQFF | TGTGCCAGCAGCTTAGTTGGGGGGGAGGTTGGCAAATACAATGAGCAGTTCTTC
TRBJ1-2 | TRBV18 | . | . | CASSLNTPGGNYGYTF | TGTGCCAGCTCCCTTAACACACCGGGAGGGAACTATGGCTACACCTTC
TRBJ2-3 | TRBV18 | TRBD2 | . | CASSTESGLAGPPSTDTQYF | TGTGCCAGCTCTACCGAATCGGGACTAGCGGGACCTCCTAGCACAGATACGCAGTATTTT
TRBJ1-1 | TRBV25-1 | TRBD1 | . | CASSVTGGTEAFF | TGTGCCAGCAGTGTAACAGGGGGGACTGAAGCTTTCTTT
TRBJ1-2 | TRBV5-5 | TRBD1 | once | CASSEDRVYYGYTF | TGTGCCAGCAGCGAGGACAGGGTATACTATGGCTACACCTTC
TRBJ2-1 | TRBV5-1 | TRBD2 | . | CASSLGLAGEEQFF | TGCGCCAGCAGCTTGGGACTAGCGGGAGAGGAGCAGTTCTTC
TRBJ1-2 | TRBV29-1 | . | . | CSVEGAGYGYTF | TGCAGCGTTGAAGGGGCGGGCTATGGCTACACCTTC
TRBJ2-3 | TRBV7-2 | . | . | CASSLAYRGTDTQYF | TGTGCCAGCAGCTTAGCGTACAGGGGCACAGATACGCAGTATTTT
TRBJ2-1 | TRBV5-1 | . | . | CASSFTEGINEQFF | TGCGCCAGCAGCTTCACGGAGGGGATAAATGAGCAGTTCTTC
TRBJ1-1 | TRBV29-1 | . | . | CSVVRTLNTEAFF | TGCAGCGTTGTGAGGACATTGAACACTGAAGCTTTCTTT